This T cell receptor (beta chain) derives from a study of CD8+CD57+ T cells in acquired aplastic anemia. Genomic DNA served as template for TCR beta VDJ and CDR3 profiling. TCRdb re-analysed the reads in MiXCR, keeping a single row per CDR3 protein. Seen here are around 130,000 distinct CDR3 sequences, 50% to 70% observed once, and the top ten hold 25% to 35%. Patients picked for sequencing had shown CD8+CD57+ cell expansion detected by flow cytometry. Among the patients, none had received any therapy at the time of blood sampling. This CDR3 is 15 amino acids long. From germline, CDR1 is DFQATT and CDR2 SNEGSKA (reference sequence). The J segment lost 2 bases and the V segment lost 0 bases, leaving 3 bases of the junction unmatched. This clonotype was counted many times.

This chain joins TRBV20-1 and TRBJ2-1; 8 nucleotides agree with TRBD2. The origin of this receptor is a human donor with aplastic anemia. The sequenced sample was sorted CD4+, CD8+, or CD8+CD57+ T cells (not recorded which) from PBMCs. The chain's CDR3 is CSARDSGNPYNEQFF. DNA for the CDR3: TGCAGTGCTAGAGATAGCGGGAATCCCTACAATGAGCAGTTCTTC.